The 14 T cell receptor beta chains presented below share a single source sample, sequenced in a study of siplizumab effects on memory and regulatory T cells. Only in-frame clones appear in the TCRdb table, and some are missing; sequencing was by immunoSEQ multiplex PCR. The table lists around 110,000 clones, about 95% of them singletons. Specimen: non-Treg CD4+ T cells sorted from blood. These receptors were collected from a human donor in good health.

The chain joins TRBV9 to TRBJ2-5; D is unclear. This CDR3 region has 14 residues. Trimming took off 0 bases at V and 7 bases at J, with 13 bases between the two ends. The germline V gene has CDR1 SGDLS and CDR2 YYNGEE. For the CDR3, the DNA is TGTGCCAGCAGCGTAGGGAATTGGTTGGGGACCCAGTACTTC. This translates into CASSVGNWLGTQYF. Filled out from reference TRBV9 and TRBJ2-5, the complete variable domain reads DSGVTQTPKHLITATGQRVTLRCSPRSGDLSVYWYQQSLDQGLQFLIQYYNGEERAKGNILERFSAQQFPDLHSELNLSSLELGDSALYFCASSVGNWLGTQYFGPGTRLLVL.

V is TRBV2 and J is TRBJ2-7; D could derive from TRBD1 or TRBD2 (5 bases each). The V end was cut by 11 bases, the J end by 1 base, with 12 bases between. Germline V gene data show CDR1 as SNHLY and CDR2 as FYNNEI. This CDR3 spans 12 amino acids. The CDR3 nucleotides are TGTGCCGGGACCATGCTTTCCTACGAGCAGTACTTC. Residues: CAGTMLSYEQYF.

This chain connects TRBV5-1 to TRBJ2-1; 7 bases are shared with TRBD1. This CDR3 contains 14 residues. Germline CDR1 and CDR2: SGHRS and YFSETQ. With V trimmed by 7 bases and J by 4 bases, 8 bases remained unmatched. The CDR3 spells CASSTGTVYNEQFF. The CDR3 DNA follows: TGCGCCAGCTCGACCGGGACAGTGTACAATGAGCAGTTCTTC.

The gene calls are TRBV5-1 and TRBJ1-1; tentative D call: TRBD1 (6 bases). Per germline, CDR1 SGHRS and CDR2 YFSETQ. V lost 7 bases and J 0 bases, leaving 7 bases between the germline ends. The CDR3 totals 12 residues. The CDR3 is CASGQLNTEAFF. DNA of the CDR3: TGCGCCAGCGGACAGTTGAACACTGAAGCTTTCTTT.

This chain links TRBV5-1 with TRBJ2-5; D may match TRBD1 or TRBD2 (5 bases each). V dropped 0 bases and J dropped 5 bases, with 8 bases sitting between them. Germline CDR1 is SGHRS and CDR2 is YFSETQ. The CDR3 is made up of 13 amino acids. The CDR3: CASSLAGTETQYF. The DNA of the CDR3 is TGCGCCAGCAGCTTGGCAGGGACGGAGACCCAGTACTTC.

The CDR3 nucleotides read TGTGCCAGTAGTACACAGGGGGCCAATGGGGCCAACGTCCTGACTTTC. Its protein is CASSTQGANGANVLTF. V usage is TRBV19 and J usage is TRBJ2-6, with 9 bases aligning to TRBD1. CDR1 is LNHDA, CDR2 SQIVND, per germline (reference sequence). Trimming removed 4 bases from V and 3 bases from J; junction bases left unmatched: 4. The CDR3 contains 16 residues.

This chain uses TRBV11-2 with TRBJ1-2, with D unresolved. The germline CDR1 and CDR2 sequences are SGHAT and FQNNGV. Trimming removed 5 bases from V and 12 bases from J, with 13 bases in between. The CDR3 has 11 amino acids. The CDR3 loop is CASSPLRVDTF. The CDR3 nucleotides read TGTGCCAGCAGCCCCCTTAGGGTTGACACCTTC.

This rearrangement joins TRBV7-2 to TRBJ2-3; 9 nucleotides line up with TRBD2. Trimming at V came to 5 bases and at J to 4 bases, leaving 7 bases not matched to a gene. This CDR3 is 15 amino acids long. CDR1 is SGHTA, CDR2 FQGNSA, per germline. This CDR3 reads CASSTSGRAPDTQYF. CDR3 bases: TGTGCCAGCAGCACTAGCGGGCGGGCGCCAGATACGCAGTATTTT. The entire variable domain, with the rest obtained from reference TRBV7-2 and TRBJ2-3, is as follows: GAGVSQSPSNKVTEKGKDVELRCDPISGHTALYWYRQSLGQGLEFLIYFQGNSAPDKSGLPSDRFSAERTGGSVSTLTIQRTQQEDSAVYLCASSTSGRAPDTQYFGPGTRLTVL.

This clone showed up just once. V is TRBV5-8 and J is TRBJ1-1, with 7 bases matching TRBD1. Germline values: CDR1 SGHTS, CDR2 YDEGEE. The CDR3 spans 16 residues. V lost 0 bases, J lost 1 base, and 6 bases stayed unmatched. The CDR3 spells CASSLVHRGSNTEAFF. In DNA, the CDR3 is TGTGCCAGCAGCTTGGTGCACAGGGGATCGAACACTGAAGCTTTCTTT. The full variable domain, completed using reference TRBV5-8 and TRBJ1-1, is EAGVTQSPTHLIKTRGQQATLRCSPISGHTSVYWYQQALGLGLQFLLWYDEGEERNRGNFPPRFSGRQFPNYSSELNVNALELEDSALYLCASSLVHRGSNTEAFFGQGTRLTVV.

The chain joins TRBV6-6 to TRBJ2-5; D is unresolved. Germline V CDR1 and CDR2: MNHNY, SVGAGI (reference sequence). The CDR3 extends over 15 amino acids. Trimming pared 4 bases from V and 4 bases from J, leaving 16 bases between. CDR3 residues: CASSFESWGRETQYF. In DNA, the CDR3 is TGTGCCAGCAGTTTTGAAAGCTGGGGAAGAGAGACCCAGTACTTC.

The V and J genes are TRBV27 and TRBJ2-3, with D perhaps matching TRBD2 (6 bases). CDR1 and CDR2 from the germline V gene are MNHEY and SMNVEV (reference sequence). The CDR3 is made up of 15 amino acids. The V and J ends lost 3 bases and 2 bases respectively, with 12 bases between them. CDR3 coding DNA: TGTGCCAGCAGTTTTTTTGGGCGGGACACAGATACGCAGTATTTT. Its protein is CASSFFGRDTDTQYF.

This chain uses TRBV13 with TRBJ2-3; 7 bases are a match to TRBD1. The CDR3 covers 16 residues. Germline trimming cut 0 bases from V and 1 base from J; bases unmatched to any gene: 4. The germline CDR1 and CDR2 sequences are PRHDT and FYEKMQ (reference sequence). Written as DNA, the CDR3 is TGTGCCAGCAGCTTAGGGACAGGGTACGGCACAGATACGCAGTATTTT. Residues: CASSLGTGYGTDTQYF.

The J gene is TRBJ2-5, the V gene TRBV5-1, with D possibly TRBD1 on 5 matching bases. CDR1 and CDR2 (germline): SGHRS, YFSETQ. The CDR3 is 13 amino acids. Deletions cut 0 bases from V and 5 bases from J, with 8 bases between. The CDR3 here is CASSLAGSETQYF. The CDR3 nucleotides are TGCGCCAGCAGCTTGGCAGGGTCGGAGACCCAGTACTTC.

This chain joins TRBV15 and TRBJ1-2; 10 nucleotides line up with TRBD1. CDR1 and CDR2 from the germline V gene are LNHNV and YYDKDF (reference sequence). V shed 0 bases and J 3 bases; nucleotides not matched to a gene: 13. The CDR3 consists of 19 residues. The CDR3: CATSRDAAAGQGMYYGYTF. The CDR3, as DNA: TGTGCCACCAGCAGAGATGCGGCGGCGGGACAGGGGATGTACTATGGCTACACCTTC.